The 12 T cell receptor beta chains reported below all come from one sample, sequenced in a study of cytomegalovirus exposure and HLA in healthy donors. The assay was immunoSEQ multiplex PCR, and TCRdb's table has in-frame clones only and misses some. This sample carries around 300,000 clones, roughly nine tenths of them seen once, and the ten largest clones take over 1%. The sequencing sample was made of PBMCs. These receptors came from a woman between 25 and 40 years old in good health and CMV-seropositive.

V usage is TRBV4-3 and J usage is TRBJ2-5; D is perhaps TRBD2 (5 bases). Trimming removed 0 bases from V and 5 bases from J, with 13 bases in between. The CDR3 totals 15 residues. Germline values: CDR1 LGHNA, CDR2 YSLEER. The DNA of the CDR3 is TGCGCCAGCAGCCAAGAACATCTAGCTGGTGAGACCCAGTACTTC. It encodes CASSQEHLAGETQYF.

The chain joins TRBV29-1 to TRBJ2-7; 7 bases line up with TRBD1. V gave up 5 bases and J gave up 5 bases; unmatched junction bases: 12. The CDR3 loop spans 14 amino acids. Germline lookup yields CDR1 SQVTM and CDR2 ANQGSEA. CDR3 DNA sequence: TGCAGCGTTAGTTCCTCGGGACAGAAAAACGAGCAGTACTTC. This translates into CSVSSSGQKNEQYF.

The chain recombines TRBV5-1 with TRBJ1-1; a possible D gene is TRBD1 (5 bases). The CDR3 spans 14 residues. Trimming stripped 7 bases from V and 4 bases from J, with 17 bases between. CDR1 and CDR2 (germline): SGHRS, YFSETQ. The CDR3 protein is CASASGGSGTEAFF. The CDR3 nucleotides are TGCGCCAGCGCCAGCGGGGGGTCGGGCACTGAAGCTTTCTTT.

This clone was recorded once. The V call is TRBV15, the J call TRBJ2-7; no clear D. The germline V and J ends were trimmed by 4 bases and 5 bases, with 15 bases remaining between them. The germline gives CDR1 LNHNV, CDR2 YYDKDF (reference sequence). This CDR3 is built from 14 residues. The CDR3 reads CATSTPDRLNEQYF. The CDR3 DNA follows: TGTGCCACCAGCACCCCCGACCGGCTGAACGAGCAGTACTTC.

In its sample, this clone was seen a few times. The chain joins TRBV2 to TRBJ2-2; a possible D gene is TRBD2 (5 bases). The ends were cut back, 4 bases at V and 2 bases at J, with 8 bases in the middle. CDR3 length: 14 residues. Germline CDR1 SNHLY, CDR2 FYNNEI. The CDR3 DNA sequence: TGTGCCAGCAGTGCGGGGTCAAACACCGGGGAGCTGTTTTTT. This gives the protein CASSAGSNTGELFF.

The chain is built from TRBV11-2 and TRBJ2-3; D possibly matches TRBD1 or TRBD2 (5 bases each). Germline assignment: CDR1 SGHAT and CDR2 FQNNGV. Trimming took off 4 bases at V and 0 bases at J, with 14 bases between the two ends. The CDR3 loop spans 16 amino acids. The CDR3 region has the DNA TGTGCCAGCAGCTCGTCTGTTGGGGGTAGCACAGATACGCAGTATTTT. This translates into CASSSSVGGSTDTQYF.

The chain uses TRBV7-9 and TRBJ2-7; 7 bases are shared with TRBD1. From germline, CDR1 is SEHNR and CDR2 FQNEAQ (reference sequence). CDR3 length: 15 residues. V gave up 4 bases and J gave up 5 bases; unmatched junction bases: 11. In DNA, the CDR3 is TGTGCCAGCAGCTCCCCCGGGACAGCACCCCACGAGCAGTACTTC. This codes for CASSSPGTAPHEQYF.

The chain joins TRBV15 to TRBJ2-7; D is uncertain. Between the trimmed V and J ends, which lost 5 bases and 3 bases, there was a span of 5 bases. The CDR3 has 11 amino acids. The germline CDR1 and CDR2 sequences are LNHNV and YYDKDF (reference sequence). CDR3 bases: TGTGCCACCAGCTCCAACTACGAGCAGTACTTC. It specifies CATSSNYEQYF.

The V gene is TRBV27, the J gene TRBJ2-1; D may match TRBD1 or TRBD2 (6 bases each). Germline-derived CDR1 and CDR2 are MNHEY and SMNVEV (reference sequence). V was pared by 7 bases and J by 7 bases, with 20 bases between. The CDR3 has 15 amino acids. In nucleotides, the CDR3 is TGTGCCAGCATCCCGATTAGCAGGAGGGGGAATGAGCAGTTCTTC. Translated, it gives CASIPISRRGNEQFF.

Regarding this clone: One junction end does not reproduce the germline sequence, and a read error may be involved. CDR3 loop: CATSESDEQFF. The CDR3 DNA follows: TGTGCCACCAGTGAATCAGATGAGCAGTTCTTC. The chain carries TRBV25-1 and TRBJ2-1; D gene unclear. Germline loops: CDR1 MGHDK, CDR2 SYGVNS. The CDR3 consists of 11 residues.

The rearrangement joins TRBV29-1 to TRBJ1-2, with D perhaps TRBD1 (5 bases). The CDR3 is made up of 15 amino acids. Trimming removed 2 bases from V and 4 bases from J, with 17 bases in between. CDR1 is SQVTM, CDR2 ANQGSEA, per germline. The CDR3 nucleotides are TGCAGCGTTGAATCCGTTGGGACGGACCCCTATGGCTACACCTTC. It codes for CSVESVGTDPYGYTF.

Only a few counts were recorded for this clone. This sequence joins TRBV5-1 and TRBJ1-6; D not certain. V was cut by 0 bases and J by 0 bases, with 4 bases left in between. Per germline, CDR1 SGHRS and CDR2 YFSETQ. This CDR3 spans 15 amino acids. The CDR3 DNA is TGCGCCAGCAGCTTGGGAAGCTCCTATAATTCACCCCTCCACTTT. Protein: CASSLGSSYNSPLHF. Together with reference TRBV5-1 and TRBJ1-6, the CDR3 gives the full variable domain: KAGVTQTPRYLIKTRGQQVTLSCSPISGHRSVSWYQQTPGQGLQFLFEYFSETQRNKGNFPGRFSGRQFSNSRSEMNVSTLELGDSALYLCASSLGSSYNSPLHFGNGTRLTVT.